This TCR beta chain stems from a study of Ad26.COV2.S vaccination and SARS-CoV-2 variants. Study background: As a participant in COV1001, the donor was in the Ad26.COV2.S trial arm. By the intramuscular route, Ad26.COV2.S was given once, or twice 56 days apart. General study points: Vaccine recipients and placebo recipients showed similar non-spike TCR breadth. Measures of TCR breadth and depth may have fallen short of total T cell responses.

This table comes from immunoSEQ multiplex PCR, and its TCRdb copy is limited to in-frame clones, with some not included. The table lists approximately 350,000 clones, roughly 87% of them singletons. Treatment of the sample: 15 to 20 received Ad26.COV2.S at low or high dose, single or two shots; several received placebo; per-sample allocation not given. The samples were gathered on day 63 after the first injection of vaccine or placebo. The CDR3 is made up of 15 amino acids. CDR1 is LGHDT and CDR2 is YNNKEL in the germline V gene (reference sequence). V lost 0 bases and J 6 bases, leaving 14 bases between the germline ends. With regard to this clone: Its specificity is not known.

The sequencing used peripheral blood, collected in a trial of Ad26.COV2.S vaccine versus placebo. The clonotype comes from a person aged 18 to 65 who received the Ad26.COV2.S COVID-19 vaccine or a placebo. This chain connects TRBV3-1 (or the pseudogene TRBV3-2) to TRBJ1-1; possibly TRBD1 for D (5 bases). The CDR3 DNA is TGTGCCAGCAGCCAAGACCGGCAGGGTTACGCTGAAGCTTTCTTT. This encodes CASSQDRQGYAEAFF.